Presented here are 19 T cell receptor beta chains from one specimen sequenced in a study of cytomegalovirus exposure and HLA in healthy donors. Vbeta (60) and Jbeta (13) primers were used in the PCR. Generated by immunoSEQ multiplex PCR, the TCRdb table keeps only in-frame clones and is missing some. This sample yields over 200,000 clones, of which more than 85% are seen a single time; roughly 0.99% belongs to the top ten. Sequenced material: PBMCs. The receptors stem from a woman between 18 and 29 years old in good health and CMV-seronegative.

The CDR3 here is CASSEFGDKAFF. As DNA, the CDR3 is TGCGCCAGCAGTGAGTTCGGGGACAAAGCTTTCTTT. The J gene is TRBJ1-1, the V gene TRBV10-1; perhaps TRBD1 as D (6 bases). The V gene's germline CDR1 is WNHNN and CDR2 SYGVQD (reference sequence). Trimming cost V 1 base and J 9 bases, with 9 bases left between them. This CDR3 has 12 residues.

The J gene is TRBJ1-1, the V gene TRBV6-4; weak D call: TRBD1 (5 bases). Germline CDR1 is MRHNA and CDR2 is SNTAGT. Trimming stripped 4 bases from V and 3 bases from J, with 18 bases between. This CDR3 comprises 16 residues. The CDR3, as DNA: TGTGCCAGCAGTGCTGCCCGGAGCCAGGGCTACACTGAAGCTTTCTTT. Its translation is CASSAARSQGYTEAFF.

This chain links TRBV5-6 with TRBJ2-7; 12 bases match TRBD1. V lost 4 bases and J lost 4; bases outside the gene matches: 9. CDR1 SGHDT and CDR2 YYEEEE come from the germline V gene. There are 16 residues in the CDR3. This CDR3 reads CASSLGTGGAWYEQYF. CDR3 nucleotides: TGTGCCAGCAGCCTCGGGACAGGGGGCGCGTGGTACGAGCAGTACTTC.

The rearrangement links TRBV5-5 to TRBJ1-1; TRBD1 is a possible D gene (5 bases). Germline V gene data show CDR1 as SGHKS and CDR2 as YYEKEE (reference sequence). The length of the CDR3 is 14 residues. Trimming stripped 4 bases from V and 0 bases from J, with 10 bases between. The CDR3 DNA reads TGTGCCAGCAGCCGGGGGGGGATGAACACTGAAGCTTTCTTT. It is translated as CASSRGGMNTEAFF.

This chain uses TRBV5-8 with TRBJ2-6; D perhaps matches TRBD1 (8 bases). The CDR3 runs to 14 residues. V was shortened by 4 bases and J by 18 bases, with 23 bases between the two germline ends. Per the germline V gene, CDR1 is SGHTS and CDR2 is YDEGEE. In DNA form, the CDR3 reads TGTGCCAGCAGCCGCGACAGGGGAGGGTTACGTGGGACTTTC. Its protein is CASSRDRGGLRGTF.

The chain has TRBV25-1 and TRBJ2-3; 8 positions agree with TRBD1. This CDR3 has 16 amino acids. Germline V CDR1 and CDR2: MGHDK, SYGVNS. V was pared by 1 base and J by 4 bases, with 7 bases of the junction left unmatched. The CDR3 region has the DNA TGTGCCAGCAGTGAATGGACAGGGTTATTCGCAGATACGCAGTATTTT. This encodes CASSEWTGLFADTQYF.

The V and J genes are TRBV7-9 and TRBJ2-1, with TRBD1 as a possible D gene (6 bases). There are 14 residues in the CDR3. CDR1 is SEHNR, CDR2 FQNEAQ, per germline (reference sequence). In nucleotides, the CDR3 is TGTGCGGAAGGGAGACAGGACTCCTACAATGAGCAGTTCTTC. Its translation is CAEGRQDSYNEQFF.

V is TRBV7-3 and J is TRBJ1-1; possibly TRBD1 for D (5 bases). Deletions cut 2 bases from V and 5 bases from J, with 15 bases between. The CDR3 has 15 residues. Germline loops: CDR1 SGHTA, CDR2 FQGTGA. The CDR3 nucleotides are TGTGCCAGCAGCTTATTCGGGGCGCGGGGAACTGAAGCTTTCTTT. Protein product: CASSLFGARGTEAFF.

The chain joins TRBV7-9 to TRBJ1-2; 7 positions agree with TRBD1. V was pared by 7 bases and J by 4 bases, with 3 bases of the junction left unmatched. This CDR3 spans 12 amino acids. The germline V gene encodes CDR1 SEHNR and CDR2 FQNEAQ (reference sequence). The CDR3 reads CASTTGVYGYTF. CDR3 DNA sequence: TGTGCCAGCACTACAGGGGTCTATGGCTACACCTTC.

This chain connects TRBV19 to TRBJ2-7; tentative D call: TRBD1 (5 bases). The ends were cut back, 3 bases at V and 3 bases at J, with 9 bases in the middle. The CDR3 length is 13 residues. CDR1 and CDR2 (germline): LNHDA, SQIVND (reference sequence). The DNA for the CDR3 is TGTGCCAGTAGTATTGGACACCTCTACGAGCAGTACTTC. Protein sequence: CASSIGHLYEQYF.

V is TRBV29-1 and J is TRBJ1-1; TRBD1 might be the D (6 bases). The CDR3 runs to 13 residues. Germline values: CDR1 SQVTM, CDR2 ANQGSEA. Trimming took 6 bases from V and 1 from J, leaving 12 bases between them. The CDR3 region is CSVATGKNTEAFF. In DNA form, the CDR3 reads TGCAGCGTCGCGACAGGCAAGAACACTGAAGCTTTCTTT.

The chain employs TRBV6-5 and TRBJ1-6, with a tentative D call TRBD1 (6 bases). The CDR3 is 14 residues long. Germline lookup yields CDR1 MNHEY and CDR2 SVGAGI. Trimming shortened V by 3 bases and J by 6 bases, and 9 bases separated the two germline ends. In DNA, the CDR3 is TGTGCCAGCAGTTATGAGGACAGTAATTCACCCCTCCACTTT. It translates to CASSYEDSNSPLHF.

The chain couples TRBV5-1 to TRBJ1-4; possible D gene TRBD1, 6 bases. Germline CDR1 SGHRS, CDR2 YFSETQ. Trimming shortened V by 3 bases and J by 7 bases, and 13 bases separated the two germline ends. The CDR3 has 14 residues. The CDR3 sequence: CASSSTGKLEKLFF. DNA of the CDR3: TGCGCCAGCAGCTCGACAGGCAAACTTGAAAAACTGTTTTTT.

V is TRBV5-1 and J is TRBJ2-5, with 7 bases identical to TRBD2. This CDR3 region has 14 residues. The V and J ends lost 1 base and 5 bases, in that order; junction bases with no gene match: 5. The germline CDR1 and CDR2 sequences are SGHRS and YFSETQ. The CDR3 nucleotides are TGCGCCAGCAGCTTGCCGACTAGCTGGGAGACCCAGTACTTC. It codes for CASSLPTSWETQYF.

The CDR3 region has the DNA TGTGCCAGCTCACTTATACAGGGGGAGAGCACTGAAGCTTTCTTT. Protein sequence: CASSLIQGESTEAFF. The chain joins TRBV18 to TRBJ1-1; 8 bases line up with TRBD1. Looked up from germline, CDR1 is KGHSH and CDR2 is LQKENI. The CDR3 runs 15 residues. With 4 bases clipped from V and 4 bases from J, the junction kept 8 bases outside the gene matches.

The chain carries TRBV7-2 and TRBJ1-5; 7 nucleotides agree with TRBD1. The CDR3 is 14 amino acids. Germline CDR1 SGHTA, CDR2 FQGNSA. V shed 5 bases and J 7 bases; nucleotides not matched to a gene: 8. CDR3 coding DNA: TGTGCCAGCAGCAATGGACAGGTCACCCAGCCCCAGCATTTT. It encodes CASSNGQVTQPQHF.

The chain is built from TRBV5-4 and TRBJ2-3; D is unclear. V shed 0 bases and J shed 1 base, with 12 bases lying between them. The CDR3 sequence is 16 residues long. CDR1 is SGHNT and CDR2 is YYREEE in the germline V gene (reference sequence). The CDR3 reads CASSLGCGRCTDTQYF. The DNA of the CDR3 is TGTGCCAGCAGCTTGGGATGCGGTCGGTGCACAGATACGCAGTATTTT.

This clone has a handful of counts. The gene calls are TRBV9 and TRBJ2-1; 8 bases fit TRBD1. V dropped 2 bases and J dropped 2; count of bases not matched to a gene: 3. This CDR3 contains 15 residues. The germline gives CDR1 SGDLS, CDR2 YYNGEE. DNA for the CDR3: TGTGCCAGCAGCGTCGGACAGGGAACCTACAATGAGCAGTTCTTC. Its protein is CASSVGQGTYNEQFF.

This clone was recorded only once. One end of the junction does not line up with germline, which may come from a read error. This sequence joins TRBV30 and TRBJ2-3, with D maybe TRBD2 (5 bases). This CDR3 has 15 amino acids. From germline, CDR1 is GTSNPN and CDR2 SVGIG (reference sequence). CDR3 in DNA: TGTGCCTGGAGTGTAATAAGCGGAAGCACAGATGCGCAGTATTTT. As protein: CAWSVISGSTDAQYF.